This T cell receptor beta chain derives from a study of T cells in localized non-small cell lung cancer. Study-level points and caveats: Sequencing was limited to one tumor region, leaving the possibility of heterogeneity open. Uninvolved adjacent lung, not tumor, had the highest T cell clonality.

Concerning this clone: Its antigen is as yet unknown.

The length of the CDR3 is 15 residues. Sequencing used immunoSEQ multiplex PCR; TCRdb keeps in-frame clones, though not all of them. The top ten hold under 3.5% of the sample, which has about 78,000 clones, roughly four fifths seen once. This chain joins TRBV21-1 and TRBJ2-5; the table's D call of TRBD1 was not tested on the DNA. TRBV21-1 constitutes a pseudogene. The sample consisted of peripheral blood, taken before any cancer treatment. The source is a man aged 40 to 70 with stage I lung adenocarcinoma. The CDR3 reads CASSTRQGAKETQYF. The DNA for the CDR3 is TGTGCCAGCAGCACCCGACAGGGGGCTAAGGAGACCCAGTACTTC.